The present entry profiles one T cell receptor beta chain with its context. Time point here: after trial treatment. Treatment indicated: LDRT plus nivolumab, ipilimumab, low-dose cyclophosphamide and aspirin (RACIN trial). The study gave donors nivolumab, ipilimumab, aspirin, low-dose cyclophosphamide and low-dose radiotherapy. As a condition of eligibility, patients had advanced solid tumors lacking tumor-infiltrating lymphocytes. CDR3 length: 16 residues. V was clipped by 5 bases and J by 4 bases; unmatched bases: 10. The V gene's germline CDR1 is SGHTA and CDR2 FQGNSA. With TRAV- and TRBV-specific primers, first-strand cDNA was made, covering the alpha and beta chains. PCR amplification of the TCRs was performed with Phusion for approximately 20 PCR cycles, and it relied on a constant-region primer together with a V-primer adapter. The authors amplified isolated mRNA by in vitro transcription. TCRdb passed the reads through MiXCR, listing each CDR3 protein once. The table lists around 60,000 distinct CDR3 sequences, 23% of them singletons.

The data were taken from a study of low-dose radiotherapy and immunotherapy resistance in tumors. Study in general: Individuals in Cohort 2 had 1 Gy per fraction every two weeks, adding up to 13 Gy over 26 weeks.

The rearrangement uses TRBV7-2 and TRBJ2-2; 7 bases agree with TRBD2. Here the sequenced sample was PBMCs, taken after low-dose radiotherapy plus immunotherapy. The origin of this receptor is a male donor with prostate cancer. The CDR3 region is CASSRRGGEGTGELFF. The CDR3 DNA reads TGTGCCAGCAGCAGACGAGGAGGGGAGGGCACCGGGGAGCTGTTTTTT.